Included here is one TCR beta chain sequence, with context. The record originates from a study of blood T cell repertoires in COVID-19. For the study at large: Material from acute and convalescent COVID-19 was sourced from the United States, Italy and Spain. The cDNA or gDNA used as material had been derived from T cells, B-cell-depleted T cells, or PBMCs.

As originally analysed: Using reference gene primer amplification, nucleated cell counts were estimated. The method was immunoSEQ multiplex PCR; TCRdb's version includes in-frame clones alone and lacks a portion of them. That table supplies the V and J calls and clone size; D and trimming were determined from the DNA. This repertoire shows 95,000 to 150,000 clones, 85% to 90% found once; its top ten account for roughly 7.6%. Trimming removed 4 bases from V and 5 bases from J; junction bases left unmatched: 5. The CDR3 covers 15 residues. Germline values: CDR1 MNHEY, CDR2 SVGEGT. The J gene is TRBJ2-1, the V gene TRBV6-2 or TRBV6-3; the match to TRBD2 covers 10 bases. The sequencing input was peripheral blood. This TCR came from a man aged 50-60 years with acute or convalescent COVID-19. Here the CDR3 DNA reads TGTGCCAGCAGTTCCGTCGGACTAGCGGACAATGAGCAGTTCTTC. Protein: CASSSVGLADNEQFF.